A selection of T cell receptor beta chains follows, all from one sample in a study of CD8 T cells in Susac syndrome. TCRdb recomputed calls from the immunoSEQ multiplex PCR reads with MiXCR, one row per CDR3 protein. Of 95,000 to 150,000 distinct CDR3 sequences in the sample, approximately 96% are singletons; the top ten hold 0.11% to 0.15%. Sequencing input: CD4+ T cells from PBMCs. The receptors were gathered from a human donor with Susac syndrome. Each CDR3 is given without its conserved first and last residue.

CDR3aa: ASGSAATSGANVLT
v_gene: TRBV12-5
len: 14

CDR3aa: ASSQRGLNYGYT
v_gene: TRBV4-1
len: 12

CDR3aa: AICNRGDTEAF
v_gene: TRBV10-3
len: 11

CDR3aa: ATFSGGEQY
v_gene: TRBV3-1
len: 9

CDR3aa: ASSLFGSSYNEQF
v_gene: TRBV5-6
len: 13

CDR3aa: SARESGRLTQETQY
v_gene: TRBV20-1
len: 14

CDR3aa: AWTTNHEQY
v_gene: TRBV30
len: 9

CDR3aa: ASSFPRGTQY
v_gene: TRBV27
len: 10

CDR3aa: ASSPMGQEQRSPF
v_gene: TRBV18
len: 13

CDR3aa: ASSFSGPQETQY
v_gene: TRBV7-9
len: 12

CDR3aa: SVASGVVGISYNEQF
v_gene: TRBV20-1
len: 15

CDR3aa: SARGVNYGYT
v_gene: TRBV20-1
len: 10

CDR3aa: ASSPSRALRAVYEQY
v_gene: TRBV9
len: 15

CDR3aa: ASSEGTAGNTIY
v_gene: TRBV25-1
len: 12

CDR3aa: SVAAGGSFGNEQF
v_gene: TRBV29-1
len: 13

CDR3aa: SVEGTGVYEQF
v_gene: TRBV29-1
len: 11

CDR3aa: ASSLAAAQNQPQH
v_gene: TRBV12-3/TRBV12-4
len: 13

CDR3aa: ASSVEAGGYNEQF
v_gene: TRBV2
len: 13

CDR3aa: ASSQDLAGVWETQY
v_gene: TRBV4-2
len: 14

CDR3aa: SARVRDRDGYT
v_gene: TRBV20-1
len: 11

CDR3aa: SVGQGRNTGELF
v_gene: TRBV29-1
len: 12

CDR3aa: ASSKGTEPYEQY
v_gene: TRBV5-4
len: 12

CDR3aa: ASSHDSNEKLF
v_gene: TRBV7-9
len: 11

CDR3aa: SASPWSREETQY
v_gene: TRBV20-1
len: 12

CDR3aa: ASSPGLAGTSGDTQY
v_gene: TRBV7-8
len: 15

CDR3aa: ASSLGLSNSGANVLT
v_gene: TRBV4-1
len: 15

CDR3aa: ASNLAGRTDTQY
v_gene: TRBV5-1
len: 12

CDR3aa: SAIAGNYNEQF
v_gene: TRBV20-1
len: 11

CDR3aa: ASGRAYEQY
v_gene: TRBV25-1
len: 9

CDR3aa: ASRLGGAKNIQY
v_gene: TRBV28
len: 12

CDR3aa: ASSAASGRARETQY
v_gene: TRBV25-1
len: 14

CDR3aa: AWSVTGGLETQY
v_gene: TRBV30
len: 12

CDR3aa: AITRGQGATDTQY
v_gene: TRBV10-3
len: 13

CDR3aa: SVRTEYEQY
v_gene: TRBV29-1
len: 9

CDR3aa: ASSVTSGIGNEQF
v_gene: TRBV9
len: 13

CDR3aa: ASSLAAGGSYEQY
v_gene: TRBV5-1
len: 13

CDR3aa: ASSYTSGAYEQY
v_gene: TRBV6-5
len: 12

CDR3aa: ASSPPAPEAHTQY
v_gene: TRBV18
len: 13

CDR3aa: SARVAGGETQY
v_gene: TRBV20-1
len: 11

CDR3aa: SVVGPAYNEQF
v_gene: TRBV29-1
len: 11

CDR3aa: SATVRNEQF
v_gene: TRBV20-1
len: 9

CDR3aa: AISESGLEGYT
v_gene: TRBV10-3
len: 11

CDR3aa: ASRLRGGIPLGSYEQY
v_gene: TRBV28
len: 16

CDR3aa: ATHRPGRIYEQY
v_gene: TRBV27
len: 12

CDR3aa: SASRPNRAQPQH
v_gene: TRBV20-1
len: 12

CDR3aa: AWNILPGQNRGGYT
v_gene: TRBV30
len: 14

CDR3aa: ASSLAKETQY
v_gene: TRBV5-6
len: 10

CDR3aa: ASSLVGAWGIDSYEQY
v_gene: TRBV7-9
len: 16

CDR3aa: SAKQASGASSYNEQF
v_gene: TRBV29-1
len: 15

CDR3aa: ASSPPGSAVETQY
v_gene: TRBV18
len: 13

CDR3aa: ATSDSRDRAGELF
v_gene: TRBV24-1
len: 13

CDR3aa: SVEDRRRLTINEQF
v_gene: TRBV29-1
len: 14

CDR3aa: ASSSRQGIYNEQF
v_gene: TRBV5-4
len: 13

CDR3aa: ASRTVGSGANVLT
v_gene: TRBV19
len: 13

CDR3aa: SARPGQRNTGELF
v_gene: TRBV29-1
len: 13

CDR3aa: SVGSGEARTQY
v_gene: TRBV29-1
len: 11

CDR3aa: SATGNSGNTIY
v_gene: TRBV20-1
len: 11

CDR3aa: ATSLGRGAQY
v_gene: TRBV5-6
len: 10

CDR3aa: ASSQAGGVAGVQY
v_gene: TRBV14
len: 13